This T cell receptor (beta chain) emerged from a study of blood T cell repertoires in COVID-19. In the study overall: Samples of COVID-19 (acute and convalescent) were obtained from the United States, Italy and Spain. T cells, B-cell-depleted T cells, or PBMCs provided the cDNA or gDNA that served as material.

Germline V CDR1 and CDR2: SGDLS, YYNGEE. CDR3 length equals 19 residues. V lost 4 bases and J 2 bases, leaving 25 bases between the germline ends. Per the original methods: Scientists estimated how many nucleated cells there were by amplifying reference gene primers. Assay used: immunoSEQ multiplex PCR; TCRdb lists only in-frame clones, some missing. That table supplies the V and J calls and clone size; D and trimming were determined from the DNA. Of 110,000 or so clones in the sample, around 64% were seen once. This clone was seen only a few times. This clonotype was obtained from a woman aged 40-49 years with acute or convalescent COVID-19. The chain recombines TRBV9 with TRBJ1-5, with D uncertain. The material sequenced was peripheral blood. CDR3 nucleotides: TGTGCCAGCAGCCCTGGTCCGTCCGCAGGACTCGGCGGCAATCAGCCCCAGCATTTT. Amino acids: CASSPGPSAGLGGNQPQHF.